These 10 T cell receptor beta chains originate from one sample sequenced in a study of human T cells and chemical hapten exposure. Indicated time point: patch test 3, about 24 weeks after DPC sensitization. Treatment in this sample: therapeutic diphenylcyclopropenone sensitization with weekly scalp DPC. TCRdb re-called the RACE reads with MiXCR, one entry per CDR3 protein. The sample has roughly 97,000 distinct CDR3 sequences; 25% to 30% are singletons. The specimen comprised whole blood, sampled in connection with sensitization to the hapten diphenylcyclopropenone (DPC). These receptors were taken from a man aged 35 to 55 with alopecia areata. Some clones in this sample may be carry-over from other donors' samples.

The chain recombines TRBV7-8 with TRBJ1-3; no definite D call. The V gene's germline CDR1 is SGHVS and CDR2 FQNEAQ. V was clipped by 0 bases and J by 0 bases, with 6 bases between them. There are 15 residues in the CDR3. CDR3 bases: TGTGCCAGCAGCTTAGCGTCAGACTCTGGAAACACCATATATTTT. Protein: CASSLASDSGNTIYF. Full variable domain (remainder filled in from reference TRBV7-8 and TRBJ1-3): GAGVSQSPRYKVAKRGQDVALRCDPISGHVSLFWYQQALGQGPEFLTYFQNEAQLDKSGLPSDRFFAERPEGSVSTLKIQRTQQEDSAVYLCASSLASDSGNTIYFGEGSWLTVV.

There are a few counts of this clonotype. The chain carries TRBV9 and TRBJ2-7, with 9 bases that match TRBD1. The germline V gene has CDR1 SGDLS and CDR2 YYNGEE. The trim removed 3 bases at V and 7 bases at J, leaving 5 bases unmatched. The CDR3 has 13 amino acids. CDR3 DNA: TGTGCCAGCAGCGGACGGACAGGGGAAGAGCAGTACTTC. It yields the protein CASSGRTGEEQYF.

The sample holds a few counts of this clonotype. The chain uses TRBV4-1 and TRBJ1-6; D gene unclear. Germline CDR1 and CDR2: MGHRA and YSYEKL. This CDR3 has 16 residues. The V gene lost 0 bases and the J gene lost 9 bases, with 15 bases spanning the gap. The CDR3 coding sequence is TGCGCCAGCAGCCAAGAATCCCAACTAGGCACTTCACCCCTCCACTTT. It is translated as CASSQESQLGTSPLHF.

This clonotype was detected only a few times. This sequence joins TRBV3-1 and TRBJ2-3; D is ambiguous. V was cut by 4 bases and J by 0 bases, with 11 bases left in between. Looked up from germline, CDR1 is LGHDT and CDR2 is YNNKEL (reference sequence). There are 15 residues in the CDR3. This chain's CDR3 is CASSLSRSSTDTQYF. CDR3 coding DNA: TGTGCCAGCAGCCTGAGCCGGAGCAGCACAGATACGCAGTATTTT.

The CDR3 DNA is TGTGCCAGCAGGGGACCTGGGACAGACCATGCACAAGGCCAGTATTTT. It yields the protein CASRGPGTDHAQGQYF. The V gene is TRBV28, the J gene TRBJ2-3, with TRBD1 matching over 7 bases. Germline CDR1 is MDHEN and CDR2 is SYDVKM. The CDR3 sequence is 16 residues long. Unmatched junction bases numbered 21, after V lost 6 bases and J lost 12 bases.

A few counts support this clonotype. The chain links TRBV20-1 to TRBJ2-1; tentatively, D is TRBD2 (6 bases). CDR1 DFQATT and CDR2 SNEGSKA come from the germline V gene (reference sequence). V was shortened by 3 bases and J by 1 base, with 13 bases between the two germline ends. The CDR3 runs to 15 residues. The CDR3 nucleotides read TGCAGTGCTAGTAGGGCGGGACTGTCCTACAATGAGCAGTTCTTC. Protein sequence: CSASRAGLSYNEQFF.

The chain carries TRBV29-1 and TRBJ2-7; 10 nucleotides line up with TRBD1. V lost 7 bases to trimming and J lost 5 bases; unmatched junction nucleotides: 2. Germline CDR1 and CDR2: SQVTM and ANQGSEA. This CDR3 comprises 11 residues. Written as DNA, the CDR3 is TGCAGCGCCGACAGGGGGCACGAGCAGTACTTC. Translated, it gives CSADRGHEQYF.

This clonotype has a handful of counts. This chain links TRBV6-4 with TRBJ1-4; maybe TRBD1 (5 bases). This CDR3 is built from 15 residues. The V gene's germline CDR1 is MRHNA and CDR2 SNTAGT. V gave up 6 bases and J gave up 3 bases, with 14 bases separating them. As DNA, the CDR3 is TGTGCCAGCAGGGGGGACGGACTCCCTAATGAAAAACTGTTTTTT. It specifies CASRGDGLPNEKLFF.

The sample holds a few counts of this clonotype. The rearrangement uses TRBV4-2 and TRBJ2-3, with 7 bases aligning to TRBD2. Trimming at V came to 1 base and at J to 2 bases, leaving 0 bases not matched to a gene. CDR1 and CDR2 (germline): LGHNA, YNFKEQ. This CDR3 is built from 14 residues. The CDR3 DNA reads as TGTGCCAGCAGCCAAGGGGACTACACAGATACGCAGTATTTT. Its protein product is CASSQGDYTDTQYF.

This clonotype was recorded at least ten times. This sequence joins TRBV7-2 and TRBJ2-5, with no clear D. Germline V lookup: CDR1 SGHTA, CDR2 FQGNSA. Trimming stripped 5 bases from V and 2 bases from J, with 0 bases between. CDR3 length: 10 residues. The CDR3 loop reads CASSQETQYF. CDR3 sequence (DNA): TGTGCCAGCAGCCAAGAGACCCAGTACTTC.